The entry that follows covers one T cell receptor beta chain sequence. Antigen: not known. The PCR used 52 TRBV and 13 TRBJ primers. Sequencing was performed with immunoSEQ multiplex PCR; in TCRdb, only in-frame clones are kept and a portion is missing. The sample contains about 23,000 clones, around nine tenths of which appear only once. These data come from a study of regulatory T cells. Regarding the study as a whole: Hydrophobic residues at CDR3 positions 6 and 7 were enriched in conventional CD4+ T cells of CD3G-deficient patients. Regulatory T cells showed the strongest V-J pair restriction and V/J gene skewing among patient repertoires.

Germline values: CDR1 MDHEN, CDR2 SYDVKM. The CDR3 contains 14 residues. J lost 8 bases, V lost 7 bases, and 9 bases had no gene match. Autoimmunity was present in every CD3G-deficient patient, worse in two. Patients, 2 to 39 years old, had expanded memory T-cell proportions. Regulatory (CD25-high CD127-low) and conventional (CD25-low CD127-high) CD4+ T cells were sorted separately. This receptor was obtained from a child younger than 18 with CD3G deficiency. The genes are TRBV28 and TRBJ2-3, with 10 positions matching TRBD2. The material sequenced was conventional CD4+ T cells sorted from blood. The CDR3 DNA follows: TGTGCCAGCACCCCTAGCGGGAGCCCATCTACGCAGTATTTT. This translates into CASTPSGSPSTQYF.